These 27 T cell receptor beta chains were sequenced from one sample in a study of post-analysis software for immune sequencing data. General observations from the study: Patients used a few TRBV segments, including TRBV5-6, TRBV5-1 and TRBV20-1, more often than controls.

The authors incorporated unique molecular identifiers into the TCR beta cDNA libraries. TCRdb processed the PCR reads anew with MiXCR; each CDR3 protein has one entry. This sample has a few hundred thousand distinct CDR3 sequences, with 35% to 45% found just once. Their cognate antigens are unknown. Sequences were obtained from blood. The receptors shown here come from a girl aged 2 to 9 with multiple sclerosis.

In its sample, this clonotype was seen a few times. CDR3 DNA: TGTGCCAGCAGCAGAAACAGGGGGCTCTACGAGCAGTACTTC. Translated: CASSRNRGLYEQYF. This sequence joins TRBV12-3 or TRBV12-4 and TRBJ2-7, with TRBD1 matching over 9 bases. The CDR3 extends over 14 amino acids. V trimming: 6 bases; J trimming: 3 bases; junction bases outside the gene matches: 6.

This clonotype was picked up many times. The chain joins TRBV11-2 to TRBJ2-1, with D possibly matching TRBD2 (6 bases). The V end was cut by 2 bases, the J end by 3 bases, with 20 bases between. The CDR3 has 18 residues. Per the germline V gene, CDR1 is SGHAT and CDR2 is FQNNGV. The CDR3 here is CASSLTGLGRRLYNEQFF. CDR3 bases: TGTGCCAGCAGCTTAACCGGACTTGGGAGGCGCCTCTACAATGAGCAGTTCTTC.

The chain employs TRBV24-1 and TRBJ1-4; D might be TRBD1 (6 bases). The CDR3 covers 15 residues. CDR1 is KGHDR, CDR2 SFDVKD, per germline. The V end was cut by 4 bases, the J end by 4 bases, with 12 bases between. Here the CDR3 DNA reads TGTGCCACCAGTGAGGGAGGACAGATTAATGAAAAACTGTTTTTT. Translated, it gives CATSEGGQINEKLFF.

CDR3 protein: CASSQDGLYGYTF. The CDR3 nucleotides are TGTGCCAGCAGCCAAGATGGACTTTACGGCTACACCTTC. V and J are TRBV4-2 and TRBJ1-2; D gene unclear. The ends were cut back, 0 bases at V and 8 bases at J, with 10 bases in the middle. The CDR3 is made up of 13 amino acids. Looked up from germline, CDR1 is LGHNA and CDR2 is YNFKEQ.

This clonotype came up a few times. The rearrangement links TRBV28 to TRBJ2-7, with 7 bases aligning to TRBD1. CDR3 length: 12 residues. CDR1 and CDR2 from the germline V gene are MDHEN and SYDVKM. J was trimmed by 9 bases and V by 6 bases; bases with no gene match: 8. The CDR3: CASSTTGVGQYF. The CDR3 DNA sequence: TGTGCCAGCAGCACAACAGGGGTCGGGCAGTACTTC.

This clonotype showed up just a few times. The chain has TRBV20-1 and TRBJ1-4; D uncertain. The germline V gene encodes CDR1 DFQATT and CDR2 SNEGSKA (reference sequence). The CDR3 contains 15 residues. Trimming shortened V by 0 bases and J by 0 bases, and 8 bases separated the two germline ends. Written as DNA, the CDR3 is TGCAGTGCTAGAGATGATCGCGCAACTAATGAAAAACTGTTTTTT. Residues: CSARDDRATNEKLFF.

The table lists this clonotype with a few counts. This chain links TRBV20-1 with TRBJ2-7; D not certain. Deletions cut 7 bases from V and 5 bases from J, with 9 bases between. The V gene's germline CDR1 is DFQATT and CDR2 SNEGSKA (reference sequence). The CDR3 runs 10 residues. The CDR3 DNA reads TGCAGTGGTTGGGCGGACGAGCAGTACTTC. Translated, it gives CSGWADEQYF.

This chain's CDR3 is CSARQGSSYNEQFF. The CDR3 DNA reads TGCAGTGCTCGGCAGGGCAGCTCCTACAATGAGCAGTTCTTC. The chain is built from TRBV20-1 and TRBJ2-1; the D gene is possibly TRBD1 (5 bases). The CDR3 has 14 amino acids. With 5 bases removed from V and 0 bases from J, the gap between germline ends came to 11 bases. The germline CDR1 and CDR2 sequences are DFQATT and SNEGSKA (reference sequence).

The table lists this clonotype with a few counts. The CDR3 DNA reads as TGTGCCATCAGTGCAGAAATTTCGGGGCAGTACTTC. As protein: CAISAEISGQYF. The chain recombines TRBV10-3 with TRBJ2-5; maybe TRBD2 (5 bases). The V end lost 4 bases, the J end lost 11 bases, and 14 bases lay between the germline ends. CDR3 size: 12 residues. CDR1 is ENHRY, CDR2 SYGVKD, per germline.

V and J are TRBV10-3 and TRBJ2-1, with 9 bases that match TRBD2. The CDR3 spans 14 residues. CDR1 and CDR2 (germline): ENHRY, SYGVKD. With 6 bases clipped from V and 8 bases from J, the junction kept 8 bases outside the gene matches. Here the CDR3 reads CAISQGLAFDEQFF. In DNA, the CDR3 is TGTGCCATCAGCCAAGGACTAGCGTTTGATGAGCAGTTCTTC.

The V and J genes are TRBV29-1 and TRBJ2-3; 10 nucleotides agree with TRBD2. There are 21 residues in the CDR3. Germline assignment: CDR1 SQVTM and CDR2 ANQGSEA. With 5 bases clipped from V and 2 bases from J, the junction kept 25 bases outside the gene matches. CDR3 sequence (DNA): TGCAGCGTTCTAAGGCTAGCGGGAGAGCAACCCGGGGTGACAAACACAGATACGCAGTATTTT. It is translated as CSVLRLAGEQPGVTNTDTQYF.

There are a few counts of this clonotype. The gene calls are TRBV29-1 and TRBJ1-2, with D possibly being TRBD1 (6 bases). Trimming stripped 7 bases from V and 6 bases from J, with 12 bases between. From germline, CDR1 is SQVTM and CDR2 ANQGSEA. This CDR3 region has 11 residues. The CDR3 DNA sequence: TGCAGCGCCGATACAGGGAATGGCTACACCTTC. Protein sequence: CSADTGNGYTF.

The V call is TRBV29-1, the J call TRBJ2-5; D is possibly TRBD1 (5 bases). The germline V and J ends were trimmed by 5 bases and 0 bases, with 16 bases remaining between them. The CDR3 spans 15 residues. Looked up from germline, CDR1 is SQVTM and CDR2 is ANQGSEA. CDR3 coding DNA: TGCAGCGTTAGAAGCTCCGACAGATACCAAGAGACCCAGTACTTC. Its protein is CSVRSSDRYQETQYF.

This clonotype was found a few times. This chain uses TRBV12-3 or TRBV12-4 with TRBJ2-6; no clear D gene. The V and J ends lost 2 bases and 2 bases respectively, with 7 bases between them. This CDR3 contains 15 residues. The chain's CDR3 is CASSLNPPGANVLTF. The CDR3 DNA is TGTGCCAGCAGTTTAAACCCGCCTGGGGCCAACGTCCTGACTTTC.

This clonotype was found a few times. The chain employs TRBV28 and TRBJ2-4; 11 bases are shared with TRBD2. The assigned J gene may be wrong: the sequence end matches TRBJ2-7 better. Germline assignment: CDR1 MDHEN and CDR2 SYDVKM. The CDR3 is 12 residues long. The CDR3 DNA is TGTGCCGGGGGGACTAGCGGCTACGAGCAGTACTTC. This translates into CAGGTSGYEQYF.

This clonotype showed up many times. The chain joins TRBV27 to TRBJ2-5, with D unresolved. V was cut by 5 bases and J by 0 bases, with 7 bases left in between. Per the germline V gene, CDR1 is MNHEY and CDR2 is SMNVEV (reference sequence). The CDR3 is made up of 13 amino acids. The CDR3 reads CASSLGHQETQYF. In nucleotides, the CDR3 is TGTGCCAGCAGTCTCGGACACCAAGAGACCCAGTACTTC.

This clonotype was detected only a few times. The chain links TRBV20-1 to TRBJ2-1; TRBD2 agrees at 8 bases. The CDR3 length is 15 residues. J gave up 6 bases and V 5 bases, and 12 bases lay outside the gene matches. Germline CDR1 is DFQATT and CDR2 is SNEGSKA (reference sequence). CDR3 nucleotide sequence: TGCAGTGCTCCGACTGCCGGGACTAGTAGCAATGAGCAGTTCTTC. This sequence encodes CSAPTAGTSSNEQFF.

This clonotype has a handful of counts. The chain recombines TRBV28 with TRBJ2-6; possibly TRBD1 for D (6 bases). The CDR3 extends over 17 amino acids. Per germline, CDR1 MDHEN and CDR2 SYDVKM. Trimming removed 5 bases at V and 0 bases at J, with 14 bases between. The CDR3 region is CASSLPWTVSGANVLTF. The CDR3 nucleotides read TGTGCCAGCAGTCTCCCGTGGACAGTCTCTGGGGCCAACGTCCTGACTTTC.

This clonotype was found a few times. The V and J genes are TRBV18 and TRBJ2-7; a possible D gene is TRBD2 (7 bases). V dropped 1 base and J dropped 0 bases, with 10 bases sitting between them. CDR1 KGHSH and CDR2 LQKENI come from the germline V gene. The CDR3 has 15 residues. CDR3 amino acids: CASSPQAGASYEQYF. CDR3 nucleotide sequence: TGTGCCAGCTCACCACAGGCGGGGGCCTCCTACGAGCAGTACTTC. The full variable domain, in which reference TRBV18 and TRBJ2-7 provide the parts outside the CDR3, is NAGVMQNPRHLVRRRGQEARLRCSPMKGHSHVYWYRQLPEEGLKFMVYLQKENIIDESGMPKERFSAEFPKEGPSILRIQQVVRGDSAAYFCASSPQAGASYEQYFGPGTRLTVT.

This clonotype was detected a few times. The chain is built from TRBV7-9 and TRBJ1-1; D ambiguous. The V end was cut by 4 bases, the J end by 0 bases, with 15 bases between. The CDR3 runs to 16 residues. Germline V lookup: CDR1 SEHNR, CDR2 FQNEAQ (reference sequence). The CDR3 loop is CASSSTRDVVNTEAFF. Written as DNA, the CDR3 is TGTGCCAGCAGCTCGACACGCGACGTAGTGAACACTGAAGCTTTCTTT. Full variable domain (rest looked up from reference TRBV7-9 and TRBJ1-1): DTGVSQNPRHKITKRGQNVTFRCDPISEHNRLYWYRQTLGQGPEFLTYFQNEAQLEKSRLLSDRFSAERPKGSFSTLEIQRTEQGDSAMYLCASSSTRDVVNTEAFFGQGTRLTVV.

This clonotype was recorded a few times. The chain carries TRBV28 and TRBJ2-1; D assignment may be TRBD1 or TRBD2 (5 bases each). Trimming removed 6 bases at V and 8 bases at J, with 23 bases between. From germline, CDR1 is MDHEN and CDR2 SYDVKM. This CDR3 comprises 16 residues. In DNA form, the CDR3 reads TGTGCCAGCAGCCCGGAGGTAGCCACAGGTGGGGATGAGCAGTTCTTC. Protein: CASSPEVATGGDEQFF. Full variable domain (remainder filled in from reference TRBV28 and TRBJ2-1): DVKVTQSSRYLVKRTGEKVFLECVQDMDHENMFWYRQDPGLGLRLIYFSYDVKMKEKGDIPEGYSVSREKKERFSLILESASTNQTSMYLCASSPEVATGGDEQFFGPGTRLTVL.

There are a few counts of this clonotype. The gene calls are TRBV7-9 and TRBJ1-6; weak D call: TRBD1 (5 bases). The V end lost 4 bases, the J end lost 7 bases, and 14 bases lay between the germline ends. Per the germline V gene, CDR1 is SEHNR and CDR2 is FQNEAQ (reference sequence). This CDR3 has 15 amino acids. The DNA for the CDR3 is TGTGCCAGCAGCTACTTATCCCAGGGCAATTCACCCCTCCACTTT. Amino acids: CASSYLSQGNSPLHF. The whole variable domain, remainder taken from reference TRBV7-9 and TRBJ1-6, is DTGVSQNPRHKITKRGQNVTFRCDPISEHNRLYWYRQTLGQGPEFLTYFQNEAQLEKSRLLSDRFSAERPKGSFSTLEIQRTEQGDSAMYLCASSYLSQGNSPLHFGNGTRLTVT.

The V gene is TRBV12-3 or TRBV12-4, the J gene TRBJ2-5; 7 bases line up with TRBD1. This CDR3 region has 13 residues. V lost 6 bases and J lost 7; bases outside the gene matches: 8. The DNA of the CDR3 is TGTGCCAGCAGCACAGACAGGGCCGGGACCCAGTACTTC. This codes for CASSTDRAGTQYF.

V is TRBV7-2 and J is TRBJ2-1, with D uncertain. Germline values: CDR1 SGHTA, CDR2 FQGNSA. V was trimmed by 1 base and J by 8 bases, leaving 12 bases between them. This CDR3 has 14 amino acids. CDR3 region: CASSLGWQADEQFF. DNA of the CDR3: TGTGCCAGCAGCTTAGGGTGGCAGGCGGATGAGCAGTTCTTC.

V is TRBV7-2 and J is TRBJ2-1, with TRBD2 matching 8 bases. The CDR3 contains 16 residues. Trimming took 1 base from V and 13 from J; bases not matched to a gene: 15. Germline-derived CDR1 and CDR2 are SGHTA and FQGNSA. The CDR3 protein is CASSLVWASDGGGQFF. The CDR3 DNA sequence: TGTGCCAGCAGCTTAGTTTGGGCTAGCGACGGGGGGGGTCAGTTCTTC. Using reference TRBV7-2 and TRBJ2-1 for the parts outside the CDR3, the full variable domain is GAGVSQSPSNKVTEKGKDVELRCDPISGHTALYWYRQSLGQGLEFLIYFQGNSAPDKSGLPSDRFSAERTGGSVSTLTIQRTQQEDSAVYLCASSLVWASDGGGQFFGPGTRLTVL.

This clonotype has just a few counts. V and J are TRBV6-6 and TRBJ2-7; 11 nucleotides line up with TRBD1. Germline V gene lookup returns CDR1 MNHNY and CDR2 SVGAGI (reference sequence). V dropped 5 bases and J dropped 3; count of bases not matched to a gene: 9. The CDR3 runs 16 residues. The CDR3 is CASSHTPGTGGYEQYF. The CDR3 DNA reads as TGTGCCAGCAGTCACACCCCCGGGACAGGGGGCTACGAGCAGTACTTC.

The rearrangement joins TRBV27 to TRBJ2-7; D remains unclear. There are 14 residues in the CDR3. Germline V lookup: CDR1 MNHEY, CDR2 SMNVEV (reference sequence). V lost 5 bases to trimming and J lost 4 bases, with 15 bases between them. The CDR3 reads CASSVQELGYEQYF. As DNA, the CDR3 is TGTGCCAGCAGTGTTCAGGAGCTCGGATACGAGCAGTACTTC.